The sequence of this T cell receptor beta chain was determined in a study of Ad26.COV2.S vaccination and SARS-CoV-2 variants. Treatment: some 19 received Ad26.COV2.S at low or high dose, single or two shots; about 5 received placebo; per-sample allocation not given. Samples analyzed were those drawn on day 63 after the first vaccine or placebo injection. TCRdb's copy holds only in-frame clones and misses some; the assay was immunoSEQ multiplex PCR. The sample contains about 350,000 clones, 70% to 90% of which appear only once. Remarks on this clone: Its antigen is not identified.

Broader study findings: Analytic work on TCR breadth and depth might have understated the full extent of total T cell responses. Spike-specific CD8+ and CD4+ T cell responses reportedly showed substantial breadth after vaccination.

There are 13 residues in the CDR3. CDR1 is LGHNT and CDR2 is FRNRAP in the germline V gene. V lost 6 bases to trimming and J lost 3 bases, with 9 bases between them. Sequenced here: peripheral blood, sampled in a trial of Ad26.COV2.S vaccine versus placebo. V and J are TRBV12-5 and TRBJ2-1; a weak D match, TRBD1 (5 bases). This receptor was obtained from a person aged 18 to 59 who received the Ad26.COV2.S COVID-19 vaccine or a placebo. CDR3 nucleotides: TGTGCTAGTGGCGTCGACAGCTACAATGAGCAGTTCTTC. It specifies CASGVDSYNEQFF. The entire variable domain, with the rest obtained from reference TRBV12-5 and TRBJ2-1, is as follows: DARVTQTPRHKVTEMGQEVTMRCQPILGHNTVFWYRQTMMQGLELLAYFRNRAPLDDSGMPKDRFSAEMPDATLATLKIQPSEPRDSAVYFCASGVDSYNEQFFGPGTRLTVL.